This is a list of T cell receptor beta chains from one sample in a study of early T cells in non-severe SARS-CoV-2 infection. A single record per CDR3 protein comes from TCRdb applying MiXCR to the 5' RACE reads. The sample yields fewer than 65,000 distinct CDR3 sequences, roughly an eighth seen once. The sequenced sample was whole blood. Receptor source: an adult who was a healthcare worker with PCR-confirmed SARS-CoV-2 infection or an uninfected control (not recorded which). CDR3s include the opening cysteine and the closing phenylalanine or tryptophan. D genes are given only for firm matches. Not every row has a clone size; where given, it reads once, few, many or a size class.

j_call d_call clone_size v_call cdr3_nt cdr3_aa
TRBJ1-1 - many TRBV7-4 TGTGCCAGCAGCCCGTCCGAAGCTTTCTTT CASSPSEAFF
TRBJ1-3 - few TRBV6-2/TRBV6-3 TGTGCCAGCAGTTCAGTCGACGACAGACTCTCTGGAAACACCATATATTTT CASSSVDDRLSGNTIYF
TRBJ2-3 - - TRBV18 TGTGCCAGCTCACCACTAGGGGTTACGAGCACAGATACGCAGTATTTT CASSPLGVTSTDTQYF
TRBJ2-1 - many TRBV7-8 TGTGCCAGCATCCTCAGGCGGGACAGAGGGAATGAGCAGTTCTTC CASILRRDRGNEQFF
TRBJ1-5 - - TRBV19 TGTGCCAGTAGGGCCGGGGAGGGACAGCCCCAGCATTTT CASRAGEGQPQHF
TRBJ1-1 TRBD1 few TRBV3-1 TGTGCCAGCAGCCCCCTTCAGGGGGGTACTGAAGCTTTCTTT CASSPLQGGTEAFF
TRBJ1-5 - - TRBV12-5 TGTGCTAATGGTACCAATCAGCCCCAGCATTTT CANGTNQPQHF
TRBJ1-2 TRBD1 - TRBV6-5 TGTGCCAGCAGTTCGACGCGGGACAGGAACTATGGCTACACCTTC CASSSTRDRNYGYTF
TRBJ2-1 TRBD2 many TRBV29-1 TGCAGCGTTCGACTAGCGGGGAGTCGCCATGAGCAGTTCTTC CSVRLAGSRHEQFF
TRBJ2-7 - few TRBV6-6 TGTGCCAGCAGTTACCCCTTGGGTGGGGGGCTCTTGAACGAGCAGTACTTC CASSYPLGGGLLNEQYF
TRBJ1-4 - once TRBV5-8 TGTGCCAGCAGCTTGGAGGGGGGACTCGGTGAAAAACTGTTTTTT CASSLEGGLGEKLFF
TRBJ1-1 - few TRBV11-2 TGTGCCAGCAGCTTAGATCGGCCCCTCCTTGAAGCTTTCTTT CASSLDRPLLEAFF
TRBJ1-2 - few TRBV5-4 TGTGCCAGCAGCTTGCTCTCCGCGTCCGGCTACACCTTC CASSLLSASGYTF
TRBJ1-1 - many TRBV15 TGTGCCACCAGCTTCATCGCCTACACTGAAGCTTTCTTT CATSFIAYTEAFF
TRBJ2-7 - few TRBV6-5 TGTGCCAGCAGTTTAACAGGGGGGGAGTCCTACGAGCAGTACTTC CASSLTGGESYEQYF
TRBJ2-1 - many TRBV7-4 TGTGCCAGCAACTCATTCGGTCGGTTCTTC CASNSFGRFF
TRBJ2-2 TRBD2 few TRBV9 TGTGCCAGCAGCGGATTAGCGGGGGGGAACACCGGGGAGCTGTTTTTT CASSGLAGGNTGELFF
TRBJ2-1 - few TRBV7-3 TGTGCCAGCAGCTTAACGGTGGGGCGACAGTTCTTC CASSLTVGRQFF
TRBJ2-5 TRBD2 few TRBV7-2 TGTGCCAGCAGCTTAGTGGGGGGGCAAGAGACCCAGTACTTC CASSLVGGQETQYF
TRBJ1-4 - few TRBV12-3/TRBV12-4 TGTGCCAGCAGTCGGACGGGAGAAAAACTGTTTTTT CASSRTGEKLFF
TRBJ1-4 - many TRBV23-1 TGCGCCAGCAGTCAGCCCCGACAGCCTACTGGGGAAAAACTGTTTTTT CASSQPRQPTGEKLFF
TRBJ2-1 TRBD2 - TRBV5-1 TGCGCCAGCGTCGTTGGGACTAGCGCTTACAATGAGCAGTTCTTC CASVVGTSAYNEQFF
TRBJ1-1 - few TRBV7-9 TGTGCCAGCGGATGGGCCCTAATGAACACTGAAGCTTTCTTT CASGWALMNTEAFF
TRBJ2-2 - few TRBV7-2 TGTGCCAGCAGCTTTCGTCGGGCTGCGAACACCGGGGAGCTGTTTTTT CASSFRRAANTGELFF
TRBJ1-1 - few TRBV27 TGTGCCAGCAGTTTGAAGATGAGCGAGAACACTGAAGCTTTCTTT CASSLKMSENTEAFF
TRBJ2-5 TRBD2 few TRBV7-6 TGTGCCAGCAGTCCCCGTGGAGCGGGGGGGTACCAAGAGACCCAGTACTTC CASSPRGAGGYQETQYF
TRBJ2-1 TRBD2 few TRBV3-1 TGTGCCAGCAGCCAAGATCTGGGGACTAGCGGGGGGCTATCCTACAATGAGCAGTTCTTC CASSQDLGTSGGLSYNEQFF
TRBJ2-7 TRBD2 many TRBV11-2 TGTGCCAGCAGCTTTAGGACTAGCGTCTCCTACGAGCAGTACTTC CASSFRTSVSYEQYF
TRBJ2-7 - - TRBV7-2 TGTGCCAGCAGCTTAGGCTCAGAGCGTGCTGGCGAGCAGTACTTC CASSLGSERAGEQYF
TRBJ1-4 TRBD1 many TRBV5-6 TGTGCCAGCAGCTGGGGACAGGTTGAAAAACTGTTTTTT CASSWGQVEKLFF
TRBJ1-1 TRBD1 - TRBV6-5 TGTGCCAGCAGTTACACAGGGGTTTTGAACACTGAAGCTTTCTTT CASSYTGVLNTEAFF
TRBJ2-7 - many TRBV7-9 TGTGCCAGCAGCCAAGCAAAGGGGCCCCGAGTTGACGAGCAGTACTTC CASSQAKGPRVDEQYF
TRBJ2-3 - - TRBV29-1 TGCAGCCTTCGGCAGGGAGGAGGGAATACGCAGTATTTT CSLRQGGGNTQYF
TRBJ2-7 TRBD2 few TRBV11-2 TGTGCCAGCAGCTCTTTCGGGACTAGCGGTTACGAGCAGTACTTC CASSSFGTSGYEQYF
TRBJ2-1 - many TRBV7-6 TGTGCCAGCAGCTTAGGGGGAGAGCGTGAGCAGTTCTTC CASSLGGEREQFF
TRBJ2-1 - many TRBV2 TGTGCCAGCGGAAAGGGGGGAGGAAGCGATAGGGAGTTCTTC CASGKGGGSDREFF
TRBJ1-6 TRBD1 - TRBV3-1 TGTGCCAGCAGCCAAGAACGGGCCGGGACAGGGGGCTACTTGTCACCCCTCCACTTT CASSQERAGTGGYLSPLHF
TRBJ2-5 TRBD1 few TRBV29-1 TGCAGCGTTGAGCTTCTCCGGGACAGGTCAGAAGAGACCCAGTACTTC CSVELLRDRSEETQYF
TRBJ1-4 - few TRBV2 TGTGCCAGCAGTGAGCATGAAAAACTGTTTTTT CASSEHEKLFF
TRBJ1-2 - many TRBV25-1 TGTGCCAGCAGTGTAGACCTCGCCTATGGCTACACCTTC CASSVDLAYGYTF
TRBJ2-3 - - TRBV20-1 TGCAGTGCTAGGCGCCCGACAGATACGCAGTATTTT CSARRPTDTQYF